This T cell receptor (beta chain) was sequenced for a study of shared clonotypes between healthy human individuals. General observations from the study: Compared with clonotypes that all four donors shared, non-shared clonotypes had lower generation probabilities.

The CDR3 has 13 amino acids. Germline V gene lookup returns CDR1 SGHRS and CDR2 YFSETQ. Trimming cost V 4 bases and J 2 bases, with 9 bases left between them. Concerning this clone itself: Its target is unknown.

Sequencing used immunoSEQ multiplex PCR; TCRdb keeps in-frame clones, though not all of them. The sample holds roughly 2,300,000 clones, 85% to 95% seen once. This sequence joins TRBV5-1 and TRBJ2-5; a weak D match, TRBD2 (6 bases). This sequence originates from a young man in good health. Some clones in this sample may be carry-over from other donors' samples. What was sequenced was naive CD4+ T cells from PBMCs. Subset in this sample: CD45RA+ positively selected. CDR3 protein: CASSRRGQETQYF. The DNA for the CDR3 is TGCGCCAGCAGCCGCCGGGGGCAAGAGACCCAGTACTTC. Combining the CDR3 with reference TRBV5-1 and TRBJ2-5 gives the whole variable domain KAGVTQTPRYLIKTRGQQVTLSCSPISGHRSVSWYQQTPGQGLQFLFEYFSETQRNKGNFPGRFSGRQFSNSRSEMNVSTLELGDSALYLCASSRRGQETQYFGPGTRLLVL.